This TCR beta chain appears in the sequencing data of a study of identical twins. Findings and caveats of the study: Models underestimated how often monozygotic twins shared out-of-frame TCR alpha.

TCRdb analysed the 5' RACE reads with MiXCR anew, one entry per CDR3 protein. The table includes around 490,000 distinct CDR3 sequences, approximately 15% detected once. Donors uniformly comprised healthy Caucasians. In this sample, this clonotype turned up a few times. The antigen is unknown. The CDR3 loop spans 15 amino acids. V shed 2 bases, J shed 5 bases, and the junction held 7 bases outside the gene matches. Germline CDR1 and CDR2: MNHEY and SVGAGI. These sequences were also reported in another study, on yellow fever vaccine responses in identical twins.

The V and J genes are TRBV6-5 and TRBJ2-5; TRBD1 aligns across 8 bases. Sequencing input: CD4+ T cells sorted from blood. The origin of this receptor is a woman aged 18-29 years in good health. CDR3 nucleotide sequence: TGTGCCAGCAGTTACGGGGCAGGGGGCAGGGAGACCCAGTACTTC. It yields the protein CASSYGAGGRETQYF.